The TCR beta chain under discussion was sequenced for a study of OX40 agonist ivuxolimab in advanced cancers. Background for the entire study: The costimulatory receptor OX40 (CD134) was targeted by ivuxolimab, a fully human IgG2 agonistic monoclonal antibody. Intravenous ivuxolimab was administered to patients every 2 weeks at six dose levels: 0.01, 0.1, 0.3, 1.5, 3 and 10 mg/kg. Among the roughly 50 dose-escalation patients, some 19 had hepatocellular carcinoma, approximately 15 melanoma, 9 renal cell carcinoma and 9 head and neck cancer. In the dose-escalation cohort, 70% to 85% of patients were male, and the mean age was approximately 60 years, with a range of roughly 23 to 85. Prior anti-PD-1, anti-PD-L1 or anti-CTLA-4 therapy was permitted, and 35% to 40% of dose-escalation patients had received checkpoint inhibitors. Partial responses occurred in three dose-escalation patients, of whom one had hepatocellular carcinoma and two had cutaneous melanoma. The point of sequencing TCRbeta in the periphery was to test whether ivuxolimab changed TCR sequence diversity and drove clonal T-cell expansion. The paper covers the monotherapy dose-escalation part of the phase I ivuxolimab trial, which included N of about 50 patients. Overall results and qualifications from the work: At doses of 0.1 to 3.0 mg/kg, clonal expansion of both CD4+ and CD8+ T cells in blood was seen between baseline and week 6. Antigen specificity was not determined for the clonally expanded peripheral T cells. After ivuxolimab, more expanded clones were found on average in CD8+ T cells than in CD4+ T cells. Low levels of normalized T-cell clonal expansion were also seen in some patients who did not respond. Partial responders in the 0.1-3.0 mg/kg groups had among the lowest normalized peripheral clonal expansion, especially among CD8+ T cells.

V and J lose 6 bases and 8 bases, and a span of 19 bases separates them. The cysteine opens and the phenylalanine closes a CDR3 of 14 amino acids. CDR3 DNA is the only sequence kept; it has 42 bases, read in frame from the first base. CDR1 and CDR2 are read off the germline V gene (reference sequence) as MNHEY and SMNVEV. About this clone itself: The antigen this receptor binds is unknown. No base qualities exist here, and no much larger clone lies one base off it.

For sequencing of the TCRbeta CDR3 region, genomic DNA was extracted from the sorted cells. The immunoSEQ Assay was used for sequencing of TCRbeta CDR3 regions. Not all clones reach the TCRdb copy of this immuneACCESS table, which keeps in-frame sequences only. Checked studies attribute under half of the gap to unresolved V genes and leave the rest unexplained. The sample data list roughly 86,000 clones, and approximately 90% of these were observed just once. The ten largest clones capture 7.4% of the sample. Patients with a history of autoimmune disease or receiving systemic immunosuppression were excluded from the trial. Peripheral blood for TCR sequencing was collected from all dose cohorts at baseline, on cycle 4 day 1, and on cycle 7 day 1. Samples came from an open-label, multicenter, first-in-human phase I dose-escalation trial of ivuxolimab. Adults with locally advanced or metastatic melanoma, renal cell, hepatocellular, or head and neck squamous cell carcinoma were enrolled in the trial. Before TCR sequencing, CD4+ T cells and CD8+ T cells from peripheral blood were sorted into separate populations.

The sequence derives from an adult with an advanced solid tumor such as melanoma, head and neck, liver or kidney cancer. The source was CD4+ or CD8+ T cells sorted from blood, collected in a trial of the OX40 agonist ivuxolimab. Rearrangement joined TRBV27 to TRBJ1-2; D gene: possibly TRBD1, on 5 matching bases. This receptor has the CDR3 CASRGLREGGGYTF. Here is the DNA: TGTGCCAGCAGGGGTCTCAGGGAGGGTGGAGGCTACACCTTC.